These 10 T cell receptor beta chains came from one sample sequenced in a study of blood T cell repertoires in COVID-19 (dated by TCRdb to 2018 to 2021). Receptor amplification or capture employed the immunoSEQ multiplex PCR assay. TCRdb took this table from immuneACCESS and kept in-frame rearrangements with V and J called. Such tables lack part of the clones; where checked against another copy, unresolved V genes explain under half of the gap, and the rest is unexplained. This sample has approximately 500,000 clones in its table, and approximately 88% of those were observed once. Roughly 7.3% of the sample rests with the top ten. Sequenced: peripheral blood. The receptors here all came from a woman aged 45-65 years with COVID-19, enrolled during active disease.

This clone showed up just a few times. The CDR3 spells CAWSVDRGGRNQPQHF. CDR3 DNA sequence: TGTGCCTGGAGTGTGGACAGGGGGGGAAGGAATCAGCCCCAGCATTTT. V usage is TRBV30 and J usage is TRBJ1-5, with TRBD1 matching over 10 bases. Germline CDR1 is GTSNPN and CDR2 is SVGIG (reference sequence). The CDR3 spans 16 residues. V lost 0 bases to trimming and J lost 4 bases; unmatched junction nucleotides: 6.

The gene calls are TRBV6-5 and TRBJ1-1, with 8 bases that match TRBD1. Trimming at V came to 7 bases and at J to 5 bases, leaving 9 bases not matched to a gene. This CDR3 region has 14 residues. Germline values: CDR1 MNHEY, CDR2 SVGAGI. Written as DNA, the CDR3 is TGTGCCAGCACTAAAGGCAGGGGGCGGACTGAAGCTTTCTTT. This gives the protein CASTKGRGRTEAFF.

This clone occurred once. The CDR3 bases are TGTGCCAGCAGCCAAGAGGCCGTCCTCTCCGAGCAGTACTTC. It specifies CASSQEAVLSEQYF. This sequence joins TRBV4-2 and TRBJ2-7; D uncertain. The CDR3 has 14 residues. Trimming removed 0 bases from V and 6 bases from J, with 12 bases in between. Germline values: CDR1 LGHNA, CDR2 YNFKEQ.

This clone showed up just once. J is TRBJ1-1 and V is TRBV30; 7 bases align to TRBD1. The V gene's germline CDR1 is GTSNPN and CDR2 SVGIG (reference sequence). V shed 0 bases, J shed 5 bases, and the junction held 9 bases outside the gene matches. The CDR3 contains 15 residues. In DNA form, the CDR3 reads TGTGCCTGGAGTGTTGTCAAGGGGGCGCGGACTGAAGCTTTCTTT. This sequence encodes CAWSVVKGARTEAFF.

This rearrangement joins TRBV19 to TRBJ1-2; D perhaps matches TRBD1 (5 bases). The CDR3 sequence is 15 residues long. V was shortened by 3 bases and J by 2 bases, with 13 bases between the two germline ends. CDR1 and CDR2 (germline): LNHDA, SQIVND (reference sequence). CDR3 amino acids: CASSIQQGGNYGYTF. In nucleotides, the CDR3 is TGTGCCAGTAGTATTCAGCAGGGAGGAAACTATGGCTACACCTTC.

The chain has TRBV7-2 and TRBJ1-1; tentatively, D is TRBD1 (6 bases). This CDR3 has 14 residues. Between the trimmed V and J ends, which lost 3 bases and 4 bases, there was a span of 12 bases. Germline assignment: CDR1 SGHTA and CDR2 FQGNSA. CDR3 sequence: CASSFGQITTEAFF. The CDR3 nucleotides are TGTGCCAGCAGCTTCGGACAGATTACCACTGAAGCTTTCTTT.

This chain connects TRBV6-5 to TRBJ2-7; TRBD1 matches 8 bases. The CDR3 contains 15 residues. Germline CDR1 and CDR2: MNHEY and SVGAGI. The trim removed 7 bases at V and 3 bases at J, leaving 11 bases unmatched. Here the CDR3 reads CASKIQGGGHYEQYF. The CDR3 bases are TGTGCCAGCAAGATACAGGGGGGCGGCCACTACGAGCAGTACTTC.

The chain is built from TRBV11-3 and TRBJ2-1; 7 nucleotides line up with TRBD1. CDR3 length: 15 residues. V shed 2 bases and J 5 bases; nucleotides not matched to a gene: 6. Germline CDR1 and CDR2: SGHNT and YENEEA. In nucleotides, the CDR3 is TGTGCCAGCAGCTTATATGGTCAGGGGGACAATGAGCAGTTCTTC. It specifies CASSLYGQGDNEQFF. Together with reference TRBV11-3 and TRBJ2-1, the CDR3 gives the full variable domain: EAGVVQSPRYKIIEKKQPVAFWCNPISGHNTLYWYLQNLGQGPELLIRYENEEAVDDSQLPKDRFSAERLKGVDSTLKIQPAELGDSAVYLCASSLYGQGDNEQFFGPGTRLTVL.

The genes are TRBV24-1 and TRBJ2-2, with TRBD2 as a possible D gene (5 bases). Germline V gene data show CDR1 as KGHDR and CDR2 as SFDVKD. Trimming removed 4 bases from V and 6 bases from J, with 23 bases in between. This CDR3 has 18 residues. CDR3 nucleotides: TGTGCCACCAGTGACCTCCCCCGCGGGCCTCTCGGGTCCGGGGAGCTGTTTTTT. This codes for CATSDLPRGPLGSGELFF.

The V and J genes are TRBV2 and TRBJ1-3; 9 bases are shared with TRBD1. The CDR3 runs 16 residues. The J segment lost 0 bases and the V segment lost 7 bases, leaving 7 bases of the junction unmatched. CDR1 is SNHLY and CDR2 is FYNNEI in the germline V gene. CDR3 coding DNA: TGTGCCAGCATGGGGACAGGGACCCTCTCTGGAAACACCATATATTTT. It encodes CASMGTGTLSGNTIYF. Supplemented by reference TRBV2 and TRBJ1-3, the full variable domain reads EPEVTQTPSHQVTQMGQEVILRCVPISNHLYFYWYRQILGQKVEFLVSFYNNEISEKSEIFDDQFSVERPDGSNFTLKIRSTKLEDSAMYFCASMGTGTLSGNTIYFGEGSWLTVV.